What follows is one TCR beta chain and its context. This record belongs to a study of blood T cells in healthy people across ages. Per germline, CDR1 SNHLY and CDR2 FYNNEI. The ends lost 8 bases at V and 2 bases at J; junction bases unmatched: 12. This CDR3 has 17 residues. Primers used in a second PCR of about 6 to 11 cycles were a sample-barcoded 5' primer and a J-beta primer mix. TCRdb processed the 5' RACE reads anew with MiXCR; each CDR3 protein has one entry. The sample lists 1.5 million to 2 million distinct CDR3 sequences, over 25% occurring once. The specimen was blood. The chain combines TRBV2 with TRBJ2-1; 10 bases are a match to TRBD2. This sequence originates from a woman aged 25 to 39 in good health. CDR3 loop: CASEGLAAFTPYNEQFF. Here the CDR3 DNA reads TGTGCCAGCGAAGGACTAGCGGCCTTTACCCCCTACAATGAGCAGTTCTTC.